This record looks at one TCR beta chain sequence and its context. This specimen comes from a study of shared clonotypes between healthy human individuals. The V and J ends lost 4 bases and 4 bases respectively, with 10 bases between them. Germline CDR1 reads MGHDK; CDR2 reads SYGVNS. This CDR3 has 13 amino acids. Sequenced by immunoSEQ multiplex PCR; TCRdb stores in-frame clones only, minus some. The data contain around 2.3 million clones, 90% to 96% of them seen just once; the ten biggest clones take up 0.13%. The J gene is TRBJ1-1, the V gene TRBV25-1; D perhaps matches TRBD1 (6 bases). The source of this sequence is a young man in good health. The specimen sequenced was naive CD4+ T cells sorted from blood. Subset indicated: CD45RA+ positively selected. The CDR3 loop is CASSARGGTEAFF. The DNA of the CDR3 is TGTGCCAGCAGTGCCAGGGGTGGCACTGAAGCTTTCTTT.